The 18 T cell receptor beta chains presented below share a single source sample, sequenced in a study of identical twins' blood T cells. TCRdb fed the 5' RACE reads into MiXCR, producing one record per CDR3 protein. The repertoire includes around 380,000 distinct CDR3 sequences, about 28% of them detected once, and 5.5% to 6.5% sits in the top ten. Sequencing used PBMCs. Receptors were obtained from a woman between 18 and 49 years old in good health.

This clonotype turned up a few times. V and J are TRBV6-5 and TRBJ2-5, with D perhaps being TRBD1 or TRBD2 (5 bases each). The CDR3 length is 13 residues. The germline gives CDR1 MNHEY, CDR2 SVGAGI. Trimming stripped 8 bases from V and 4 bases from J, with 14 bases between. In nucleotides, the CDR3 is TGTGCCAGCCAGCCAACTGGGGGAGAGACCCAGTACTTC. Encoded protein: CASQPTGGETQYF.

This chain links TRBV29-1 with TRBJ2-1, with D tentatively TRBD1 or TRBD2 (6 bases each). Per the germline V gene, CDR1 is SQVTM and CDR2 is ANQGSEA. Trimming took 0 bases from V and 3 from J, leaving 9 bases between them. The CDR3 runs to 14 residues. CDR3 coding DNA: TGCAGCGTTGAAGACGGGGGCCTCTACAATGAGCAGTTCTTC. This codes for CSVEDGGLYNEQFF.

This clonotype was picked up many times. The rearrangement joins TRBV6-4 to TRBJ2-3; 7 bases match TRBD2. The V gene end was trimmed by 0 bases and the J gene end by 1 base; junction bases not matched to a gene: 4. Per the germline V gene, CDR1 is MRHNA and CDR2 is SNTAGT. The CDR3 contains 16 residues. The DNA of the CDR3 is TGTGCCAGCAGTGACTCCCAGGGAGGGGGCACAGATACGCAGTATTTT. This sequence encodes CASSDSQGGGTDTQYF.

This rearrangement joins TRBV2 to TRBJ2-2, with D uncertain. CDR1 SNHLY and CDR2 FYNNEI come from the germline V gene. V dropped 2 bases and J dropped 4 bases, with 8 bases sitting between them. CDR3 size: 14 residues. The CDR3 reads CASSELHGTGELFF. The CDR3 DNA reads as TGTGCCAGCAGTGAATTACATGGCACCGGGGAGCTGTTTTTT.

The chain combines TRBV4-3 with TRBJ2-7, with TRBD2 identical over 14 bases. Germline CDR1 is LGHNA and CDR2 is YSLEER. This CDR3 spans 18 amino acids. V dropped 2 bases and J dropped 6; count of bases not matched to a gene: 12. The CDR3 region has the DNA TGCGCCAGCAGCCAAAAAGTAGGGACTAGCGGGAGTTACCCCGAGCAGTACTTC. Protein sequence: CASSQKVGTSGSYPEQYF.

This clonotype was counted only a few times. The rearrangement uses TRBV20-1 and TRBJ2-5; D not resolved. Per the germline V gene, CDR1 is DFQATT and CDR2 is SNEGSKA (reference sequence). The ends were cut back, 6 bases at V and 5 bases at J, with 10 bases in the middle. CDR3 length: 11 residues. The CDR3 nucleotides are TGCAGTGCACTCGGACGTGAGACCCAGTACTTC. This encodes CSALGRETQYF.

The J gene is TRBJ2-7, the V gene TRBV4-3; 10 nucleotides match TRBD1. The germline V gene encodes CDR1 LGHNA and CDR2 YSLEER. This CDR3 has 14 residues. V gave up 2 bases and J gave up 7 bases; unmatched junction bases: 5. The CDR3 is CASSQQRTGGEQYF. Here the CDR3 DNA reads TGCGCCAGCAGCCAACAGAGGACAGGGGGTGAGCAGTACTTC.

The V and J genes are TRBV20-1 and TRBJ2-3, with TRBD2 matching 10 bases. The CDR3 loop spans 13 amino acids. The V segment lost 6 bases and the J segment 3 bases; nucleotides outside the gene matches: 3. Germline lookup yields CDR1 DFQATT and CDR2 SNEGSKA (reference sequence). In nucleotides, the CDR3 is TGCAGTGCCATACTAGCGGGGACAGATACGCAGTATTTT. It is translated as CSAILAGTDTQYF.

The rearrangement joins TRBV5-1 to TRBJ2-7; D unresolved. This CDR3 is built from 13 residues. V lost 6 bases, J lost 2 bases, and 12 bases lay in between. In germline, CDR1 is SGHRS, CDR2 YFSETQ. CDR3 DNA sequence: TGCGCCAGCAACCTTGAAGGGACCTACGAGCAGTACTTC. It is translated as CASNLEGTYEQYF.

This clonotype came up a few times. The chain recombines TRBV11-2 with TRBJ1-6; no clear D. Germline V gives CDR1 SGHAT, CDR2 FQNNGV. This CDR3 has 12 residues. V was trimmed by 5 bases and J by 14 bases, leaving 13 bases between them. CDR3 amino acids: CASSVSTLTLHF. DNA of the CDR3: TGTGCCAGCAGCGTTAGTACCCTTACCCTCCACTTT.

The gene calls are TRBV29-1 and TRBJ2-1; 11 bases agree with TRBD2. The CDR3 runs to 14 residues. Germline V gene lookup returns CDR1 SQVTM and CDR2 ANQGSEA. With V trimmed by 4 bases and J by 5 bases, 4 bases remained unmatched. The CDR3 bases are TGCAGCGTTGTGGGACTAGCGGATAACAATGAGCAGTTCTTC. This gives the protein CSVVGLADNNEQFF.

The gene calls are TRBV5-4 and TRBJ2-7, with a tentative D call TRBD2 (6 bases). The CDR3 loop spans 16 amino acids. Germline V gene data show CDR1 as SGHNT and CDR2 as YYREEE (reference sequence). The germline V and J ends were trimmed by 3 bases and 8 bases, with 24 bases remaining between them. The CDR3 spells CASSSGLTRSRPQQYF. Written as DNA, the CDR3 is TGTGCCAGCAGCTCTGGATTGACTAGGTCACGGCCTCAGCAGTACTTC.

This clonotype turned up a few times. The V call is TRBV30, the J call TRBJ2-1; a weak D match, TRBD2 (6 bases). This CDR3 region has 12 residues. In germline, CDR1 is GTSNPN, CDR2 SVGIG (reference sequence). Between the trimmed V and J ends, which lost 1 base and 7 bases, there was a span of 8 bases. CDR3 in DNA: TGTGCCTGGAGTGGTAGCGGTAATGAGCAGTTCTTC. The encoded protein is CAWSGSGNEQFF. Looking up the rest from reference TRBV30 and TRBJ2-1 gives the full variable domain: SQTIHQWPATLVQPVGSPLSLECTVEGTSNPNLYWYRQAAGRGLQLLFYSVGIGQISSEVPQNLSASRPQDRQFILSSKKLLLSDSGFYLCAWSGSGNEQFFGPGTRLTVL.

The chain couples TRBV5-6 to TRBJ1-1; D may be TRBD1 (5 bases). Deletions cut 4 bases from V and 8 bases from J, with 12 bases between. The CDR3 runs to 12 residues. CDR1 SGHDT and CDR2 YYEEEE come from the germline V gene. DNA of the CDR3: TGTGCCAGCAGCATGGGGACCGCCGAAGCTTTCTTT. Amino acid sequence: CASSMGTAEAFF.

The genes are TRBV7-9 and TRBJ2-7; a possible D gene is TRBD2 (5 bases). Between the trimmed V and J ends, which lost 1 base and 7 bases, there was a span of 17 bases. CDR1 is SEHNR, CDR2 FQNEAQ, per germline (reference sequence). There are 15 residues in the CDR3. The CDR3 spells CASSLGLSCGEEQYF. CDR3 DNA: TGTGCCAGCAGCTTAGGTCTCAGCTGTGGGGAGGAGCAGTACTTC.

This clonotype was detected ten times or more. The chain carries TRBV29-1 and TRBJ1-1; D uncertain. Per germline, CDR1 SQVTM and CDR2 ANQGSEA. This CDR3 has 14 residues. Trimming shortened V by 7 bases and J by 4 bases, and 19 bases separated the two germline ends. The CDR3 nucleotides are TGCAGCGCCAGAAGTAGGGAAATCACCACTGAAGCTTTCTTT. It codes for CSARSREITTEAFF. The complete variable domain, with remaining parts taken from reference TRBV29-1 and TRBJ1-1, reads SAVISQKPSRDICQRGTSLTIQCQVDSQVTMMFWYRQQPGQSLTLIATANQGSEATYESGFVIDKFPISRPNLTFSTLTVSNMSPEDSSIYLCSARSREITTEAFFGQGTRLTVV.

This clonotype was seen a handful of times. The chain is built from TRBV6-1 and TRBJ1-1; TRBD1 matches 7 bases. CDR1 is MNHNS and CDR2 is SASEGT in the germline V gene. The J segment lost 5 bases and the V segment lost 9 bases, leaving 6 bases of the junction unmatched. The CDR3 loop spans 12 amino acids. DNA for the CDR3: TGTGCCAGTACCCAGGGGGTAACTGAAGCTTTCTTT. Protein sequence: CASTQGVTEAFF.

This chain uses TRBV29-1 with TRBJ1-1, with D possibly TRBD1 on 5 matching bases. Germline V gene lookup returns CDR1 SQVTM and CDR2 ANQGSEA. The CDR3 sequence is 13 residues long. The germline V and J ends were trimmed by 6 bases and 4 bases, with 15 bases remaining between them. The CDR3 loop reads CSVAGSGGTEAFF. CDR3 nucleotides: TGCAGCGTGGCGGGGTCCGGGGGCACTGAAGCTTTCTTT.